The sample holds many counts of the clone carrying this T cell receptor beta chain. Assembly of TCR beta libraries relied on iRepertoire HTBI primers together with Arm-PCR of CDR3 regions. MiXCR was run by TCRdb on the multiplex PCR reads, yielding one entry per CDR3 protein. The sample lists more than 300,000 distinct CDR3 sequences; about an eighth were seen once. Time point in this sample: newly diagnosed GD, antithyroid drugs for less than 3 months. PBMC-derived RNA was used for the TCR library. The sample belongs to a study of regulatory T cells in long-lasting Graves disease. Germline CDR1 is LGHNA and CDR2 is YSLEER. The CDR3 length is 15 residues. V shed 0 bases and J shed 5 bases, with 13 bases lying between them. These data were also filed under a second study, of T cells in Graves' hyperthyroidism and ophthalmopathy.

The chain couples TRBV4-3 to TRBJ2-5; D is uncertain. The TCR sequence derives from a woman aged 18 to 35 with Graves disease. The starting material was peripheral blood mononuclear cells (PBMCs), obtained at new diagnosis, from a patient treated with antithyroid drugs. The CDR3: CASSQDLRPRETQYF. The DNA of the CDR3 is TGCGCCAGCAGCCAAGATCTGCGGCCTCGGGAGACCCAGTACTTC.